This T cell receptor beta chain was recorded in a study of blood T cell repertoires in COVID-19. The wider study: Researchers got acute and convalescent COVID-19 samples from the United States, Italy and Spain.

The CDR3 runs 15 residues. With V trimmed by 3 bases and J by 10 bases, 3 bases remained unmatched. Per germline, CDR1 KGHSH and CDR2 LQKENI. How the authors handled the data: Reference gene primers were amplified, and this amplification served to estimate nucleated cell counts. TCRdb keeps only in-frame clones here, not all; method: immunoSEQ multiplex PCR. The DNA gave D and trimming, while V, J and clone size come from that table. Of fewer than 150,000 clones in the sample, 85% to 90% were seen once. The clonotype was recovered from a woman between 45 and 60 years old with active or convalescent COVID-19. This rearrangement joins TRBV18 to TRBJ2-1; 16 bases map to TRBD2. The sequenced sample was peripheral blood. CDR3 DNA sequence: TGTGCCAGCTCACCCGGGACTAGCGGGAGGGCGGAGCAGTTCTTC. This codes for CASSPGTSGRAEQFF.